This is a list of T cell receptor beta chains from one sample in a study of T cell responses to AZD1222 COVID-19 vaccine. Measured with immunoSEQ multiplex PCR; TCRdb has only the in-frame clones, and not every one. In the table there are some 170,000 clones, about 90% of which are singletons. This material consisted of peripheral blood, taken 28 days after the second dose of the MenACWY control vaccine. The source of these receptors is an adult who received the MenACWY meningococcal vaccine as a control. Each CDR3 is given with its conserved first and last residue. D genes are given only for firm matches. Not all rows give a size; the values are once, few, many and, for expanded clones, a class.

clone_size: once
d_call: TRBD2
v_call: TRBV28
j_call: TRBJ2-3
cdr3_nt: TGTGCCAGCAGTTTCGGAGCGGGGTTTTGGGAAGATACGCAGTATTTT
cdr3_aa: CASSFGAGFWEDTQYF

clone_size: -
d_call: TRBD1
v_call: TRBV28
j_call: TRBJ1-5
cdr3_nt: TGTGCCAGCAGCTATGCACCGACAGGGTTCCAGCCCCAGCATTTT
cdr3_aa: CASSYAPTGFQPQHF

clone_size: -
d_call: -
v_call: TRBV24-1
j_call: TRBJ2-1
cdr3_nt: TGTGCCACCAGTGACCCCAGGCGGCCTCGCAATGAGCAGTTCTTC
cdr3_aa: CATSDPRRPRNEQFF

clone_size: -
d_call: -
v_call: TRBV28
j_call: TRBJ2-7
cdr3_nt: TGTGCCAGCACCCCAGCTGGGCTCACCTACGAGCAGTACTTC
cdr3_aa: CASTPAGLTYEQYF

clone_size: -
d_call: -
v_call: TRBV28
j_call: TRBJ2-7
cdr3_nt: TGTGCCAGCAGTACCCTCTCGCAAGGCGGCTCCTACGAGCAGTACTTC
cdr3_aa: CASSTLSQGGSYEQYF

clone_size: -
d_call: -
v_call: TRBV6-1
j_call: TRBJ1-1
cdr3_nt: TGTGCCAGCAGTGCGGCAGCCGCCTACCTAAACACTGAAGCTTTCTTT
cdr3_aa: CASSAAAAYLNTEAFF

clone_size: -
d_call: -
v_call: TRBV7-9
j_call: TRBJ2-5
cdr3_nt: TGTGCCAGCAGCCTCCTTTCCGTGCCCCAAGAGACCCAGTACTTC
cdr3_aa: CASSLLSVPQETQYF

clone_size: -
d_call: -
v_call: TRBV18
j_call: TRBJ2-3
cdr3_nt: TGTGCCAGCTCACCACGGGTCACTAGCACAGATACGCAGTATTTT
cdr3_aa: CASSPRVTSTDTQYF

clone_size: -
d_call: -
v_call: TRBV11-2
j_call: TRBJ2-1
cdr3_nt: TGTGCCAGCAGCTTAGAGGGGGGACTCTACAATGAGCAGTTCTTC
cdr3_aa: CASSLEGGLYNEQFF

clone_size: -
d_call: -
v_call: TRBV3-1/TRBV3-2
j_call: TRBJ2-7
cdr3_nt: TGTGCCAGCAGCCTGAGGGGGGGCCCTTACGAGCAGTACTTC
cdr3_aa: CASSLRGGPYEQYF

clone_size: -
d_call: -
v_call: TRBV12-2
j_call: TRBJ2-3
cdr3_nt: TGTGCAAGTCGCTCCCAAAGATCCAGGGGGGCAGATACGCAGTATTTT
cdr3_aa: CASRSQRSRGADTQYF

clone_size: -
d_call: -
v_call: TRBV19
j_call: TRBJ1-2
cdr3_nt: TGTGCCAGTAGTCCCCGGACCTATTCGTATGGCTACACCTTC
cdr3_aa: CASSPRTYSYGYTF

clone_size: -
d_call: -
v_call: TRBV5-1
j_call: TRBJ1-5
cdr3_nt: TGCGCCAGCAGCTCGAGGGGAGATCAGCCCCAGCATTTT
cdr3_aa: CASSSRGDQPQHF

clone_size: -
d_call: -
v_call: TRBV6-5
j_call: TRBJ1-2
cdr3_nt: TGTGCCAGCACCTACGGGGGCAATTATGGCTACACCTTC
cdr3_aa: CASTYGGNYGYTF

clone_size: -
d_call: -
v_call: TRBV28
j_call: TRBJ1-2
cdr3_nt: TGTGCCAGCAGACCCTTTACCGGGGCTAACTATGGCTACACCTTC
cdr3_aa: CASRPFTGANYGYTF

clone_size: -
d_call: -
v_call: TRBV2
j_call: TRBJ2-2
cdr3_nt: TGTGCCAGCAGAGAAGGAGTAGGCGGGGAGCTGTTTTTT
cdr3_aa: CASREGVGGELFF

clone_size: -
d_call: -
v_call: TRBV19
j_call: TRBJ1-1
cdr3_nt: TGTGCCAGTAGTATCTGGGGGTCGGACACTGAAGCTTTCTTT
cdr3_aa: CASSIWGSDTEAFF

clone_size: -
d_call: TRBD1
v_call: TRBV5-4
j_call: TRBJ1-2
cdr3_nt: TGTGCCAGCAGCTTACAGGGGGGAGGCGATGGCTACACCTTC
cdr3_aa: CASSLQGGGDGYTF

clone_size: -
d_call: -
v_call: TRBV4-1
j_call: TRBJ1-2
cdr3_nt: TGCGCCAGCAGCCCTTTTTCCGAAACGAATGGCTACACCTTC
cdr3_aa: CASSPFSETNGYTF

clone_size: -
d_call: -
v_call: TRBV30
j_call: TRBJ2-5
cdr3_nt: TGTGCCTGGGATCTGGGAGGCGAGACCCAGTACTTC
cdr3_aa: CAWDLGGETQYF

clone_size: -
d_call: -
v_call: TRBV7-2
j_call: TRBJ2-7
cdr3_nt: TGTGCCAGCAGTCCCAGGACAGTCTACGAGCAGTACTTC
cdr3_aa: CASSPRTVYEQYF

clone_size: -
d_call: TRBD1
v_call: TRBV3-1/TRBV3-2
j_call: TRBJ2-7
cdr3_nt: TGTGCCAGCAGCCAGCAACCGGGACAGGGGTCTTACGAGCAGTACTTC
cdr3_aa: CASSQQPGQGSYEQYF

clone_size: -
d_call: -
v_call: TRBV12-3/TRBV12-4
j_call: TRBJ1-1
cdr3_nt: TGTGCCAGCGGTGTCTCGAACACTGAAGCTTTCTTT
cdr3_aa: CASGVSNTEAFF

clone_size: -
d_call: -
v_call: TRBV7-9
j_call: TRBJ2-2
cdr3_nt: TGTGCCAGCAGCTTAGCGACCGAGGTTTTCGTGACCGGGGAGCTGTTTTTT
cdr3_aa: CASSLATEVFVTGELFF

clone_size: once
d_call: -
v_call: TRBV19
j_call: TRBJ1-6
cdr3_nt: TGTGCCAGTAGCTTGACCGGGAATTCACCCCTCCACTTT
cdr3_aa: CASSLTGNSPLHF

clone_size: -
d_call: TRBD2
v_call: TRBV27
j_call: TRBJ2-3
cdr3_nt: TGTGCCAGCAGTCCCTTCTTAACAGCGGGAGGCGGCACAGATACGCAGTATTTT
cdr3_aa: CASSPFLTAGGGTDTQYF

clone_size: -
d_call: -
v_call: TRBV7-2
j_call: TRBJ1-5
cdr3_nt: TGTGCCAGCAGACCAAACTCGACAGGTTTCAATCAGCCCCAGCATTTT
cdr3_aa: CASRPNSTGFNQPQHF

clone_size: few
d_call: -
v_call: TRBV2
j_call: TRBJ1-1
cdr3_nt: TGTGCCAGCAGTGGCCTCATGAACACTGAAGCTTTCTTT
cdr3_aa: CASSGLMNTEAFF

clone_size: -
d_call: -
v_call: TRBV6-4
j_call: TRBJ1-6
cdr3_nt: TGTGCCAGCAGTGACTCAAGGGATTCACCCCTCCACTTT
cdr3_aa: CASSDSRDSPLHF

clone_size: once
d_call: -
v_call: TRBV28
j_call: TRBJ1-1
cdr3_nt: TGTGCCAGCGGAGGGGAAAACACTGAAGCTTTCTTT
cdr3_aa: CASGGENTEAFF

clone_size: -
d_call: TRBD2
v_call: TRBV3-1/TRBV3-2
j_call: TRBJ2-7
cdr3_nt: TGTGCCAGCAGCCCGCAAGCGGGAGCCCCCTACGAGCAGTACTTC
cdr3_aa: CASSPQAGAPYEQYF

clone_size: once
d_call: -
v_call: TRBV6-5
j_call: TRBJ1-1
cdr3_nt: TGTGCCAGCAGTTACTCCTATACGTTGAACACTGAAGCTTTCTTT
cdr3_aa: CASSYSYTLNTEAFF

clone_size: -
d_call: -
v_call: TRBV9
j_call: TRBJ2-1
cdr3_nt: TGTGCCAGCAGCGTATACGGGAGAGGGGAGGATGAGCAGTTCTTC
cdr3_aa: CASSVYGRGEDEQFF

clone_size: -
d_call: TRBD2
v_call: TRBV9
j_call: TRBJ2-7
cdr3_nt: TGTGCCAGCAGCGTAGGAGCGGGACTAGCGGGAGGAGCGTCCTACGAGCAGTACTTC
cdr3_aa: CASSVGAGLAGGASYEQYF

clone_size: -
d_call: -
v_call: TRBV11-3
j_call: TRBJ2-1
cdr3_nt: TGTGCCAGCAAAGGACCTTCCTACAATGAGCAGTTCTTC
cdr3_aa: CASKGPSYNEQFF

clone_size: -
d_call: -
v_call: TRBV7-9
j_call: TRBJ1-5
cdr3_nt: TGTGCCAGCAGCTTAGTGGCAGGGCGAAGCAATCAGCCCCAGCATTTT
cdr3_aa: CASSLVAGRSNQPQHF

clone_size: few
d_call: TRBD1
v_call: TRBV19
j_call: TRBJ1-6
cdr3_nt: TGTGCCAGTAGTGCCAACCGGGACAGCGTTTCACCCCTCCACTTT
cdr3_aa: CASSANRDSVSPLHF

clone_size: -
d_call: TRBD2
v_call: TRBV9
j_call: TRBJ2-1
cdr3_nt: TGTGCCAGCAGCCCCAAGAAGGCTAGCGGGGTTGTTTACAATGAGCAGTTCTTC
cdr3_aa: CASSPKKASGVVYNEQFF

clone_size: -
d_call: TRBD2
v_call: TRBV28
j_call: TRBJ2-7
cdr3_nt: TGTGCCAGCAAACTCGGACTAGCGGGAGACGAGCAGTACTTC
cdr3_aa: CASKLGLAGDEQYF

clone_size: -
d_call: -
v_call: TRBV3-1/TRBV3-2
j_call: TRBJ1-1
cdr3_nt: TGTGCCAGCAGCCAAGAAGGAGGGGGGGCTGAAGCTTTCTTT
cdr3_aa: CASSQEGGGAEAFF

clone_size: -
d_call: TRBD1
v_call: TRBV14
j_call: TRBJ2-5
cdr3_nt: TGTGCCAGCAGCCGACGGGACAGGGCGAGAGAGACCCAGTACTTC
cdr3_aa: CASSRRDRARETQYF

clone_size: -
d_call: TRBD1
v_call: TRBV6-5
j_call: TRBJ1-1
cdr3_nt: TGTGCCAGCAGGTGGACAGGGGGAGCTTTCTTT
cdr3_aa: CASRWTGGAFF

clone_size: few
d_call: -
v_call: TRBV4-3
j_call: TRBJ1-6
cdr3_nt: TGCGCCAGCAGCCATGGGAATTCACCCCTCCACTTT
cdr3_aa: CASSHGNSPLHF

clone_size: -
d_call: TRBD2
v_call: TRBV7-9
j_call: TRBJ2-1
cdr3_nt: TGTGCCAGCAGCTTAATCCGACTAGCGGGAGTGGTTGAGCAGTTCTTC
cdr3_aa: CASSLIRLAGVVEQFF